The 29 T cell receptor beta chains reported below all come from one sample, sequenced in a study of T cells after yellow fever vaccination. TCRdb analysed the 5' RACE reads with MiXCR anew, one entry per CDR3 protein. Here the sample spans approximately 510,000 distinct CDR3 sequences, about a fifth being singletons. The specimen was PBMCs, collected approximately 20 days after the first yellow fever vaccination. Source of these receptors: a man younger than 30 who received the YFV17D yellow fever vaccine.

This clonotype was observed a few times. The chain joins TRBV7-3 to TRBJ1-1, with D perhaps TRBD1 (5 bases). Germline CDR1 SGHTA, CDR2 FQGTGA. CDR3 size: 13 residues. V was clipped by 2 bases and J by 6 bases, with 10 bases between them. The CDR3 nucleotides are TGTGCCAGCAGCTTACAAGGGGTCCCTGAAGCTTTCTTT. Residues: CASSLQGVPEAFF. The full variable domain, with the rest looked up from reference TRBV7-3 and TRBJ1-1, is GAGVSQTPSNKVTEKGKYVELRCDPISGHTALYWYRQSLGQGPEFLIYFQGTGAADDSGLPNDRFFAVRPEGSVSTLKIQRTERGDSAVYLCASSLQGVPEAFFGQGTRLTVV.

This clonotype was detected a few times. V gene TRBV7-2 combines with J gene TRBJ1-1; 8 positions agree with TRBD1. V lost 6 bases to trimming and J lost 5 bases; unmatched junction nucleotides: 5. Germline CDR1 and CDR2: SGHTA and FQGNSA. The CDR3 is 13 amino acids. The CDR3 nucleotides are TGTGCCAGCAGGCAGGGGGCTTGGACTGAAGCTTTCTTT. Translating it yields CASRQGAWTEAFF.

The CDR3 spells CASSVTRGAPREQYF. The CDR3, as DNA: TGTGCCAGCAGCGTCACGCGGGGGGCCCCTAGGGAGCAGTACTTC. The chain joins TRBV7-2 to TRBJ2-7, with TRBD2 matching over 8 bases. The trim removed 5 bases at V and 7 bases at J, leaving 13 bases unmatched. Germline V lookup: CDR1 SGHTA, CDR2 FQGNSA. The CDR3 contains 15 residues. The whole variable domain, remainder taken from reference TRBV7-2 and TRBJ2-7, is GAGVSQSPSNKVTEKGKDVELRCDPISGHTALYWYRQSLGQGLEFLIYFQGNSAPDKSGLPSDRFSAERTGGSVSTLTIQRTQQEDSAVYLCASSVTRGAPREQYFGPGTRLTVT.

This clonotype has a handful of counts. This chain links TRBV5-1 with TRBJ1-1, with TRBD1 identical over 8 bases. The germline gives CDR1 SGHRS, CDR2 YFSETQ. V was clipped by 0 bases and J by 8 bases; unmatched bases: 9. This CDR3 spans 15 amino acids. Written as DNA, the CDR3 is TGCGCCAGCAGCTTGGGGCAGGGGGCCAGAACAGAAGCTTTCTTT. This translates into CASSLGQGARTEAFF. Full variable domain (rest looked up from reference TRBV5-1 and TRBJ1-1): KAGVTQTPRYLIKTRGQQVTLSCSPISGHRSVSWYQQTPGQGLQFLFEYFSETQRNKGNFPGRFSGRQFSNSRSEMNVSTLELGDSALYLCASSLGQGARTEAFFGQGTRLTVV.

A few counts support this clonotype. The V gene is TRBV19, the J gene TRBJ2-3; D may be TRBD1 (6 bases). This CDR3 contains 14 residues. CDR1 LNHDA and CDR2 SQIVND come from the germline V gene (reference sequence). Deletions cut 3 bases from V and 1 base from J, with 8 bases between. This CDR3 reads CASSINRGTDTQYF. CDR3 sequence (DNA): TGTGCCAGTAGTATCAACAGGGGCACAGATACGCAGTATTTT. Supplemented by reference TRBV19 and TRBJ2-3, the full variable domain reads DGGITQSPKYLFRKEGQNVTLSCEQNLNHDAMYWYRQDPGQGLRLIYYSQIVNDFQKGDIAEGYSVSREKKESFPLTVTSAQKNPTAFYLCASSINRGTDTQYFGPGTRLTVL.

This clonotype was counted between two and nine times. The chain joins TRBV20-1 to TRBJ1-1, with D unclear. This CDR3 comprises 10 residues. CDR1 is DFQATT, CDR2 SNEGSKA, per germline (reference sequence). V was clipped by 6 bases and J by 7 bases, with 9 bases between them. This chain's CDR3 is CSALDVEAFF. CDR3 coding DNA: TGCAGTGCCCTAGATGTTGAAGCTTTCTTT.

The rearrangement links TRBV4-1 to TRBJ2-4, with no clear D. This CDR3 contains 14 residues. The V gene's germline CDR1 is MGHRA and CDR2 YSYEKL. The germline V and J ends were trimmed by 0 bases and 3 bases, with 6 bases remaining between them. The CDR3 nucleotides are TGCGCCAGCAGCCAAGATGGCGGCAAAAACATTCAGTACTTC. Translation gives CASSQDGGKNIQYF.

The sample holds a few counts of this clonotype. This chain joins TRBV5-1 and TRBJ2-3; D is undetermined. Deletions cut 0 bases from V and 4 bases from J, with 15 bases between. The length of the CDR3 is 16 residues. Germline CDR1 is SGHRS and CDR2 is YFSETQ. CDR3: CASSLEQPVPPDTQYF. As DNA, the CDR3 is TGCGCCAGCAGCTTGGAACAACCTGTCCCCCCAGATACGCAGTATTTT. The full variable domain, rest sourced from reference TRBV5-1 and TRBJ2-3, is KAGVTQTPRYLIKTRGQQVTLSCSPISGHRSVSWYQQTPGQGLQFLFEYFSETQRNKGNFPGRFSGRQFSNSRSEMNVSTLELGDSALYLCASSLEQPVPPDTQYFGPGTRLTVL.

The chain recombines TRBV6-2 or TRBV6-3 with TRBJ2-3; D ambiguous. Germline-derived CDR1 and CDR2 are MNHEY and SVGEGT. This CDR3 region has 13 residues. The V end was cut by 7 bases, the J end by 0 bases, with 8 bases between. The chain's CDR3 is CASTRLSTDTQYF. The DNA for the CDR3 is TGTGCCAGCACTCGCCTTAGCACAGATACGCAGTATTTT.

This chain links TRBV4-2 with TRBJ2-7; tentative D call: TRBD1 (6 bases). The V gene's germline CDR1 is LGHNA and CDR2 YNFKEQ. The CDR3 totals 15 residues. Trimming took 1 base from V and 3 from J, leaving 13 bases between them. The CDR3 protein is CASSQGVGANYEQYF. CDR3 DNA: TGTGCCAGCAGCCAAGGGGTGGGGGCGAACTACGAGCAGTACTTC.

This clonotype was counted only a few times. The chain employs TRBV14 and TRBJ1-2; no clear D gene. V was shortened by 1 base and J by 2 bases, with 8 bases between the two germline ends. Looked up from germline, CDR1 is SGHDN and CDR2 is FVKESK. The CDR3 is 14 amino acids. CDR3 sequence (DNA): TGTGCCAGCAGCCAAGGTCCCGGGAACTATGGCTACACCTTC. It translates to CASSQGPGNYGYTF.

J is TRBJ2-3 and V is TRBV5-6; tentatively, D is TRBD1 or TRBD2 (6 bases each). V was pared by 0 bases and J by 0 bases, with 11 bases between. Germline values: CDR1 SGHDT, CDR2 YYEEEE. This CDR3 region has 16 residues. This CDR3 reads CASSLGPGGSTDTQYF. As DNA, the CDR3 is TGTGCCAGCAGCTTGGGGCCCGGGGGCAGCACAGATACGCAGTATTTT.

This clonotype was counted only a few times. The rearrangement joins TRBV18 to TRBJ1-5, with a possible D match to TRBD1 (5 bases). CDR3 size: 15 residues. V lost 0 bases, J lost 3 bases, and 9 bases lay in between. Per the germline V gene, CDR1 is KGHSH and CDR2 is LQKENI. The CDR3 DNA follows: TGTGCCAGCTCACCACCGCAGGGACCCAATCAGCCCCAGCATTTT. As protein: CASSPPQGPNQPQHF.

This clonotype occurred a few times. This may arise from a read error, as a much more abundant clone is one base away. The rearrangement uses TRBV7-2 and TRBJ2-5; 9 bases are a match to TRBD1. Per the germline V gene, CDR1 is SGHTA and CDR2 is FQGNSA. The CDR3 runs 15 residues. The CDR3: CSSSLDRGTGETQYF. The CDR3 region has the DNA TGTTCCAGCAGCTTAGACAGGGGGACCGGAGAGACCCAGTACTTC.

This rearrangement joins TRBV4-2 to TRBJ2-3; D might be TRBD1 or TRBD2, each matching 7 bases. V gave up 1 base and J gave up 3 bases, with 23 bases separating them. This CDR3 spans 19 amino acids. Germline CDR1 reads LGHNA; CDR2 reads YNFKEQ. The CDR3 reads CASSQAWLGGGTETDTQYF. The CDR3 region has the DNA TGTGCCAGCAGCCAAGCCTGGTTGGGGGGGGGGACAGAGACAGATACGCAGTATTTT.

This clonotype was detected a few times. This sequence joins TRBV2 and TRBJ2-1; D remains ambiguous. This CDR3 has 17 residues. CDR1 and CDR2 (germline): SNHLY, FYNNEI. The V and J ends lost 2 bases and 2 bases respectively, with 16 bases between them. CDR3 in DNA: TGTGCCAGCAGTGAATTCGGAACGGTTAGAACCTACAATGAGCAGTTCTTC. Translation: CASSEFGTVRTYNEQFF.

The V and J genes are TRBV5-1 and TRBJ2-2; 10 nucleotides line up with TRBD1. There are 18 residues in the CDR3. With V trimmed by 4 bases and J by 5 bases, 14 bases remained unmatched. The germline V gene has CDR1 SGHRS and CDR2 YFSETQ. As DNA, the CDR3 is TGCGCCAGCAGCGAAAGGGACAGGGGAAGCAGGTTGACCGGGGAGCTGTTTTTT. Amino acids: CASSERDRGSRLTGELFF.

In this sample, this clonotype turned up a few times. The CDR3 DNA reads TGCAGCGTTGAAGCGGTGGGGGGGCAGGAAAAACTGTTTTTT. This sequence encodes CSVEAVGGQEKLFF. This chain connects TRBV29-1 to TRBJ1-4, with a possible D match to TRBD1 (6 bases). Trimming pared 1 base from V and 8 bases from J, leaving 14 bases between. CDR3 length: 14 residues. CDR1 SQVTM and CDR2 ANQGSEA come from the germline V gene.

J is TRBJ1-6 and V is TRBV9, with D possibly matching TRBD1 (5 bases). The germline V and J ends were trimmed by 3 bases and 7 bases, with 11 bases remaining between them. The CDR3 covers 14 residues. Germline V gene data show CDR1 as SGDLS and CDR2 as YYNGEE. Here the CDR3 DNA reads TGTGCCAGCAGCGATTTAGGGGCGAATTCACCCCTCCACTTT. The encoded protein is CASSDLGANSPLHF.

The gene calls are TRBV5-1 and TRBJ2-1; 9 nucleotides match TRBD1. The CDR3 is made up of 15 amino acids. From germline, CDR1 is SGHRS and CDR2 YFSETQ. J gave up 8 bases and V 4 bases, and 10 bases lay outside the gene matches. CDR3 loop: CASSAGDRDYDEQFF. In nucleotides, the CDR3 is TGCGCCAGCAGCGCTGGGGACAGGGATTACGATGAGCAGTTCTTC.

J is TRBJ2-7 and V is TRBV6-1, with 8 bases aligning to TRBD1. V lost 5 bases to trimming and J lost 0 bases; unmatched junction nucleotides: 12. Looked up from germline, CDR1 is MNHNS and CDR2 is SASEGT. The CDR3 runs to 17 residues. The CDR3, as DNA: TGTGCCAGCAGTCAACCCGGACAGGGTTTCAGCTCCTACGAGCAGTACTTC. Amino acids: CASSQPGQGFSSYEQYF.

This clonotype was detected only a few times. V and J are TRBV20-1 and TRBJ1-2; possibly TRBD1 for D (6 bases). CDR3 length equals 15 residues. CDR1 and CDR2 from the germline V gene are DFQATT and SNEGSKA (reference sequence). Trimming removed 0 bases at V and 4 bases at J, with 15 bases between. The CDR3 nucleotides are TGCAGTGCTAGAGATACGGGGGCCCCCATCTATGGCTACACCTTC. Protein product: CSARDTGAPIYGYTF.

CDR3: CASSERAGGPQYV. DNA for the CDR3: TGTGCCAGCAGTGAGAGAGCGGGGGGGCCGCAGTACGTC. The V gene is TRBV6-1, the J gene TRBJ2-7, with 10 bases that match TRBD2. The junction had 5 bases not matched to a gene; V was cut back by 3 bases and J by 9 bases. The CDR3 totals 13 residues. Germline assignment: CDR1 MNHNS and CDR2 SASEGT.

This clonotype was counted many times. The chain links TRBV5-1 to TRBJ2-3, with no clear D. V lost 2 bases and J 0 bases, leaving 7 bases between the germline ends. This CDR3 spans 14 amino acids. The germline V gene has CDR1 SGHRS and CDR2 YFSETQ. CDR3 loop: CASSFGTSTDTQYF. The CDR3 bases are TGCGCCAGCAGCTTCGGAACTAGCACAGATACGCAGTATTTT.

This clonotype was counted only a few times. CDR3 bases: TGTGCCAGTAGTATCGAAGGGGGCGGGAATCAGCCCCAGCATTTT. Translated, it gives CASSIEGGGNQPQHF. V is TRBV19 and J is TRBJ1-5; TRBD1 matches at 7 bases. CDR1 is LNHDA and CDR2 is SQIVND in the germline V gene (reference sequence). This CDR3 has 15 amino acids. The V segment lost 3 bases and the J segment 4 bases; nucleotides outside the gene matches: 6.

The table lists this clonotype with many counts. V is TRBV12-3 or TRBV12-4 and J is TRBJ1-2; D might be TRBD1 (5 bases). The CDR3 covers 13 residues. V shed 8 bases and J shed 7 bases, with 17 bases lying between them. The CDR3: CASHRWGLGGYTF. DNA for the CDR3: TGTGCCAGCCACCGCTGGGGGTTGGGTGGCTACACCTTC.

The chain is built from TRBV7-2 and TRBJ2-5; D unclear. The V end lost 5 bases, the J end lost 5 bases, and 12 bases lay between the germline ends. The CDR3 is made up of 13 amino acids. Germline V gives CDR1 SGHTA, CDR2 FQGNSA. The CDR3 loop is CASSQAFVETQYF. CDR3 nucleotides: TGTGCCAGCAGCCAAGCGTTCGTCGAGACCCAGTACTTC.

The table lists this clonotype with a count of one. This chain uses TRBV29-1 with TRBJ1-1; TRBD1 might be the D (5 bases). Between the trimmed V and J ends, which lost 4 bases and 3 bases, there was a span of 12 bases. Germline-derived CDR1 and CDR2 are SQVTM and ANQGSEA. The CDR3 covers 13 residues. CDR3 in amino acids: CSVVGQLDTEAFF. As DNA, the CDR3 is TGCAGCGTTGTGGGGCAGCTGGACACTGAAGCTTTCTTT.

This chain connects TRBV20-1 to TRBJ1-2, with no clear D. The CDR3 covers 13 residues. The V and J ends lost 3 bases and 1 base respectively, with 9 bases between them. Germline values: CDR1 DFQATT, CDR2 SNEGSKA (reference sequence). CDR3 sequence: CSARADFNYGYTF. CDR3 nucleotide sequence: TGCAGTGCTAGGGCAGATTTTAACTATGGCTACACCTTC.